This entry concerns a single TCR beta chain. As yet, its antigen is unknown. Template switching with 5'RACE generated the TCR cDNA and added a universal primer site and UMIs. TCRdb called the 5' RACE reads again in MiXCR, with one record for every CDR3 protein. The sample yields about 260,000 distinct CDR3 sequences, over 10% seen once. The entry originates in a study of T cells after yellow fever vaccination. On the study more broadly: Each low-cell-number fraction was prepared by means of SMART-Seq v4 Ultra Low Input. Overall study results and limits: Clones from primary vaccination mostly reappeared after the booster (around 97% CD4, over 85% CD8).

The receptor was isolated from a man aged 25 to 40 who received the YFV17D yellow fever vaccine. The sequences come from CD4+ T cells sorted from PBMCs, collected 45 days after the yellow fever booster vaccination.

The CDR3 here is CASSFTGGNEKLFF. As DNA, the CDR3 is TGTGCCAGCAGCTTCACGGGGGGGAATGAAAAACTGTTTTTT. This rearrangement joins TRBV5-6 to TRBJ1-4; tentatively, D is TRBD1 (5 bases). Germline CDR1 is SGHDT and CDR2 is YYEEEE. The CDR3 has 14 residues. The V gene lost 2 bases and the J gene lost 5 bases, with 10 bases spanning the gap.